These 8 T cell receptor beta chains share one sample of origin, sequenced in a study of T-cell memory formation after mild COVID-19. TCRdb passed the 5' RACE reads through MiXCR, listing each CDR3 protein once. The sample carries 150,000 to 200,000 distinct CDR3 sequences, roughly 17% recorded once. The source material was PBMCs or a T cell subset sorted from them (not recorded which). Receptors originate from an adult woman who had mild COVID-19 (a few samples of this study predate the infection). Cell type and time point are not known.

This clonotype was seen a handful of times. This chain links TRBV6-5 with TRBJ1-2; D remains ambiguous. This CDR3 has 11 amino acids. Per the germline V gene, CDR1 is MNHEY and CDR2 is SVGAGI. The V end lost 6 bases, the J end lost 4 bases, and 6 bases lay between the germline ends. The CDR3 coding sequence is TGTGCCAGCAGGTCGAGCTATGGCTACACCTTC. Protein sequence: CASRSSYGYTF.

This clonotype was seen repeatedly, ten times or more. In DNA, the CDR3 is TGCGCCAGCAGCCCCCCGGGACAGACCTACGAGCAGTACTTC. Protein: CASSPPGQTYEQYF. The chain recombines TRBV4-3 with TRBJ2-7, with 7 bases that match TRBD1. CDR3 length equals 14 residues. Germline V lookup: CDR1 LGHNA, CDR2 YSLEER. V lost 4 bases and J lost 2; bases outside the gene matches: 5.

The chain uses TRBV3-1 and TRBJ1-2; 10 bases line up with TRBD1. V shed 0 bases, J shed 4 bases, and the junction held 8 bases outside the gene matches. This CDR3 contains 17 residues. Per germline, CDR1 LGHDT and CDR2 YNNKEL (reference sequence). The CDR3 bases are TGTGCCAGCAGCCAAGACGCGACAGGGGGCTGGAGCTATGGCTACACCTTC. Amino acid sequence: CASSQDATGGWSYGYTF.

The J gene is TRBJ2-4, the V gene TRBV10-3, with a possible D match to TRBD1 (6 bases). Looked up from germline, CDR1 is ENHRY and CDR2 is SYGVKD. This CDR3 is 15 amino acids long. The V end lost 9 bases, the J end lost 1 base, and 16 bases lay between the germline ends. This CDR3 reads CAIAGVERAKNIQYF. The CDR3 bases are TGTGCCATTGCAGGGGTTGAAAGGGCCAAAAACATTCAGTACTTC.

There are a few counts of this clonotype. V usage is TRBV3-1 and J usage is TRBJ1-6; TRBD1 might be the D (6 bases). There are 16 residues in the CDR3. CDR1 is LGHDT and CDR2 is YNNKEL in the germline V gene (reference sequence). The V and J ends lost 4 bases and 2 bases respectively, with 12 bases between them. The CDR3 reads CASSLRTVTYNSPLHF. The CDR3 region has the DNA TGTGCCAGCAGCCTCCGGACAGTCACCTATAATTCACCCCTCCACTTT.

The chain employs TRBV24-1 and TRBJ2-3; D might be TRBD2 (5 bases). With 1 base removed from V and 5 bases from J, the gap between germline ends came to 12 bases. Germline V lookup: CDR1 KGHDR, CDR2 SFDVKD. The CDR3 is 15 amino acids. CDR3 amino acids: CATSDFARDGDTQYF. The CDR3 region has the DNA TGTGCCACCAGTGATTTCGCCCGGGATGGAGATACGCAGTATTTT.

The V call is TRBV5-1, the J call TRBJ2-3, with D unclear. Per germline, CDR1 SGHRS and CDR2 YFSETQ. V lost 0 bases and J lost 1, with 9 bases in between. This CDR3 spans 15 amino acids. DNA for the CDR3: TGCGCCAGCAGCTTGGTCCCCGCAGGCACAGATACGCAGTATTTT. Protein sequence: CASSLVPAGTDTQYF.

The J gene is TRBJ2-6, the V gene TRBV11-2; tentatively, D is TRBD1 or TRBD2 (5 bases each). Germline V lookup: CDR1 SGHAT, CDR2 FQNNGV. The CDR3 sequence is 17 residues long. V was pared by 5 bases and J by 4 bases, with 18 bases between. The CDR3 bases are TGTGCCAGCAGCCCGACGGGACCGGCTGGCGGGGCCAACGTCCTGACTTTC. Translation: CASSPTGPAGGANVLTF.